This T cell receptor (beta chain) stems from a study of human T cells and chemical hapten exposure. At the level of the study: DPC at 0.01% went onto the upper back in patch tests, read at 6 days.

About this clonotype itself: Its antigen remains unidentified.

Study results and limitations: Clustering by CDR3 similarity yielded significantly more large clusters from expanded TCRs than controls. Sensitizing with DPC caused no change in TCRs above 1 in 1000 frequency.

Time point indicated: patch test 1, 2 weeks after DPC sensitization. Treatment given: therapeutic diphenylcyclopropenone sensitization with weekly scalp DPC. This CDR3 comprises 12 residues. The junction had 4 bases not matched to a gene; V was cut back by 4 bases and J by 8 bases. CDR1 and CDR2 from the germline V gene are SQVTM and ANQGSEA. TCRdb analysed the RACE reads with MiXCR anew, one entry per CDR3 protein. The table records around 71,000 distinct CDR3 sequences, about 9.4% of them present only once. Source: whole blood, taken in connection with sensitization to the hapten diphenylcyclopropenone (DPC). The genes are TRBV29-1 and TRBJ2-1; 8 bases match TRBD2. This TCR derives from a woman aged 40 to 50 with alopecia areata. Some clones in this sample may be carry-over from other donors' samples. The CDR3 sequence: CSVGGGGYEQFF. The CDR3 bases are TGCAGCGTTGGTGGCGGGGGGTATGAGCAGTTCTTC.